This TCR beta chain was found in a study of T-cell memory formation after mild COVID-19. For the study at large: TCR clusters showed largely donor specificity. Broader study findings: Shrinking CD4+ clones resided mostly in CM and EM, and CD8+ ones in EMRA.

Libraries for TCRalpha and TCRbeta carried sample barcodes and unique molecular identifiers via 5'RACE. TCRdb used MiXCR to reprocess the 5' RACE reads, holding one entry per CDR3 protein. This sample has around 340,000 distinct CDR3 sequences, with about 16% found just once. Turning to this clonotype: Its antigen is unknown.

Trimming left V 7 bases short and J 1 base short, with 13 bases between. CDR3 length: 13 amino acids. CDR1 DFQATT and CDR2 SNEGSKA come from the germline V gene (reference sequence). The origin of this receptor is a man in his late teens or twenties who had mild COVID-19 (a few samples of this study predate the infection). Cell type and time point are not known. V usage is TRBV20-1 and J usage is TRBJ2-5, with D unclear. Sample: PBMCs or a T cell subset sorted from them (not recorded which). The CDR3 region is CSVKGGPQETQYF. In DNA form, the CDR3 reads TGCAGTGTGAAAGGCGGCCCCCAAGAGACCCAGTACTTC.